Shown below are 24 T cell receptor beta chains from a single sample sequenced in a study of neurological immune-mediated disorders. TCRdb ran MiXCR on the 5' RACE reads and lists one entry per CDR3 protein. The data hold over 65,000 distinct CDR3 sequences, with around a tenth observed a single time. Sequencing was carried out using PBMCs. These receptors were taken from a man aged 45 to 65 in good health.

This clonotype was observed at least ten times. The chain recombines TRBV29-1 with TRBJ1-1; no reliable D call. V was pared by 4 bases and J by 2 bases, with 11 bases between. CDR3 length equals 13 residues. Germline V gives CDR1 SQVTM, CDR2 ANQGSEA. The CDR3: CSVGGSGNTEAFF. Written as DNA, the CDR3 is TGCAGCGTTGGAGGTTCAGGTAACACTGAAGCTTTCTTT.

This clonotype was picked up many times. The gene calls are TRBV25-1 and TRBJ2-5; TRBD2 is a possible D gene (7 bases). In germline, CDR1 is MGHDK, CDR2 SYGVNS. This CDR3 comprises 14 residues. Trimming stripped 3 bases from V and 5 bases from J, with 13 bases between. The CDR3 nucleotides read TGTGCCAGCAGTGACAGGGGCGGGAGTGAGACCCAGTACTTC. Its translation is CASSDRGGSETQYF.

This clonotype was observed many times. V gene TRBV20-1 combines with J gene TRBJ1-4; possible D gene TRBD1, 5 bases. V was trimmed by 1 base and J by 8 bases, leaving 17 bases between them. In germline, CDR1 is DFQATT, CDR2 SNEGSKA (reference sequence). This CDR3 contains 15 residues. The CDR3 spells CSARVSAGPGEKLFF. CDR3 nucleotides: TGCAGTGCTAGAGTCTCGGCAGGGCCGGGCGAAAAACTGTTTTTT.

This clonotype was counted ten times or more. The chain recombines TRBV5-1 with TRBJ2-7, with D tentatively TRBD2 (6 bases). This CDR3 region has 13 residues. The germline V gene encodes CDR1 SGHRS and CDR2 YFSETQ. Trimming pared 0 bases from V and 6 bases from J, leaving 10 bases between. The DNA of the CDR3 is TGCGCCAGCAGCTTGGTCTTCGGGAGCGAGCAGTACTTC. Its translation: CASSLVFGSEQYF.

This clonotype was seen many times. CDR3 in amino acids: CASSFSDSGNGGYTF. CDR3 sequence (DNA): TGTGCCAGCAGCTTCTCGGACAGTGGCAATGGTGGCTACACCTTC. The V call is TRBV7-9, the J call TRBJ1-2, with a possible D match to TRBD1 (6 bases). The length of the CDR3 is 15 residues. Trimming shortened V by 3 bases and J by 7 bases, and 18 bases separated the two germline ends. Germline loops: CDR1 SEHNR, CDR2 FQNEAQ (reference sequence).

This clonotype was counted at least ten times. The CDR3 is CASSPRGGAGSYNEQFF. The DNA for the CDR3 is TGCGCCAGCAGCCCGAGGGGGGGGGCCGGCTCCTACAATGAGCAGTTCTTC. This chain joins TRBV5-1 and TRBJ2-1, with D tentatively TRBD2 (7 bases). The CDR3 is 17 residues long. Germline V gives CDR1 SGHRS, CDR2 YFSETQ. V was clipped by 4 bases and J by 0 bases, with 17 bases between them.

This clonotype was observed a handful of times. This sequence joins TRBV12-3 or TRBV12-4 and TRBJ1-5, with D maybe TRBD1 (5 bases). The CDR3 loop spans 17 amino acids. Trimming cost V 5 bases and J 2 bases, with 19 bases left between them. The CDR3 spells CASSPLRRGRGNQPQHF. In DNA, the CDR3 is TGTGCCAGCAGTCCACTTAGGAGGGGTAGGGGCAATCAGCCCCAGCATTTT.

This clonotype was observed at least ten times. The V and J genes are TRBV7-2 and TRBJ2-2; D possibly uses TRBD1 or TRBD2 (5 bases each). This CDR3 is 17 amino acids long. V shed 1 base and J shed 6 bases, with 18 bases lying between them. Germline V gene sequence: CDR1 SGHTA, CDR2 FQGNSA. The CDR3 DNA reads TGTGCCAGCAGCTTAGGGCTCGGGGCCCGGGGTCCCGGGGAGCTGTTTTTT. This translates into CASSLGLGARGPGELFF.

This clonotype appeared many times. The rearrangement links TRBV9 to TRBJ2-3; D gene unclear. V was trimmed by 2 bases and J by 0 bases, leaving 13 bases between them. The CDR3 sequence is 16 residues long. Germline CDR1 reads SGDLS; CDR2 reads YYNGEE. The CDR3 region has the DNA TGTGCCAGCAGCGTGCGCGGTTCTGGGAGCACAGATACGCAGTATTTT. Its translation: CASSVRGSGSTDTQYF.

This clonotype showed up just a few times. A much larger clone is a single base away; this may be a read error. The chain recombines TRBV20-1 with TRBJ2-7; D may be TRBD1 (6 bases). The CDR3 contains 14 residues. CDR1 and CDR2 from the germline V gene are DFQATT and SNEGSKA (reference sequence). V was clipped by 4 bases and J by 5 bases, with 18 bases between them. DNA of the CDR3: TGCAGTGCTATCTACCTGTTTGGGGGCCACGAGCAGTACTTC. The encoded protein is CSAIYLFGGHEQYF.

This clonotype was detected ten times or more. The gene calls are TRBV12-3 or TRBV12-4 and TRBJ1-1; D call uncertain. With 2 bases removed from V and 2 bases from J, the gap between germline ends came to 9 bases. The CDR3 has 14 amino acids. CDR3 in amino acids: CASSLKGLNTEAFF. In DNA form, the CDR3 reads TGTGCCAGCAGTTTAAAGGGATTAAACACTGAAGCTTTCTTT.

The rearrangement uses TRBV3-1 and TRBJ2-1; 11 nucleotides agree with TRBD1. The germline CDR1 and CDR2 sequences are LGHDT and YNNKEL (reference sequence). The V segment lost 8 bases and the J segment 8 bases; nucleotides outside the gene matches: 8. This CDR3 is built from 14 residues. CDR3 DNA: TGTGCCAGCCAGGACAGGGGGCGTATCGATGAGCAGTTCTTC. It codes for CASQDRGRIDEQFF.

This clonotype was counted many times. The chain has TRBV12-3 or TRBV12-4 and TRBJ2-1; 12 nucleotides line up with TRBD2. The CDR3 has 15 amino acids. J lost 4 bases, V lost 5 bases, and 3 bases had no gene match. CDR3 loop: CASSPSGGVYNEQFF. The DNA for the CDR3 is TGTGCCAGCAGTCCTAGCGGGGGGGTATACAATGAGCAGTTCTTC.

This clonotype was recorded many times. The rearrangement joins TRBV28 to TRBJ2-4, with D maybe TRBD1 (6 bases). Between the trimmed V and J ends, which lost 6 bases and 0 bases, there was a span of 15 bases. This CDR3 has 16 amino acids. CDR1 and CDR2 from the germline V gene are MDHEN and SYDVKM. The CDR3 nucleotides are TGTGCCAGCAGCCCCGCACAGGGTGTAGCCAAAAACATTCAGTACTTC. The encoded protein is CASSPAQGVAKNIQYF.

In its sample, this clonotype was seen many times. The chain uses TRBV7-2 and TRBJ1-1; perhaps TRBD1 as D (6 bases). The CDR3 loop spans 16 amino acids. Germline CDR1 SGHTA, CDR2 FQGNSA. With 5 bases removed from V and 5 bases from J, the gap between germline ends came to 21 bases. The CDR3 coding sequence is TGTGCCAGCAGCCAAATGGGGGGGGCGAGTTGGACTGAAGCTTTCTTT. It is translated as CASSQMGGASWTEAFF.

Ten or more counts support this clonotype. This chain connects TRBV5-5 to TRBJ1-5; a weak D match, TRBD1 (5 bases). The germline V and J ends were trimmed by 1 base and 7 bases, with 12 bases remaining between them. CDR1 is SGHKS and CDR2 is YYEKEE in the germline V gene (reference sequence). The CDR3 sequence is 14 residues long. CDR3 loop: CASSLPGSGQPQHF. Here the CDR3 DNA reads TGTGCCAGCAGCTTGCCCGGGTCAGGGCAGCCCCAGCATTTT.

The V and J genes are TRBV6-2 or TRBV6-3 and TRBJ2-1; D remains ambiguous. The CDR3 spans 17 residues. Germline CDR1 and CDR2: MNHEY and SVGEGT. Trimming cost V 7 bases and J 0 bases, with 19 bases left between them. The CDR3 reads CASTPVPTRPSYNEQFF. CDR3 DNA: TGTGCCAGCACCCCGGTCCCCACCAGGCCCTCCTACAATGAGCAGTTCTTC.

This clonotype has ten or more counts. CDR3 region: CASSFIGKETQYF. Written as DNA, the CDR3 is TGCGCCAGCAGCTTCATAGGGAAGGAGACCCAGTACTTC. The chain joins TRBV5-1 to TRBJ2-5; D unclear. V dropped 2 bases and J dropped 5 bases, with 10 bases sitting between them. This CDR3 is built from 13 residues. Germline assignment: CDR1 SGHRS and CDR2 YFSETQ.

Ten or more counts support this clonotype. The chain employs TRBV28 and TRBJ2-1; the D gene is possibly TRBD1 (5 bases). Trimming pared 2 bases from V and 8 bases from J, leaving 10 bases between. The CDR3 totals 13 residues. Germline V lookup: CDR1 MDHEN, CDR2 SYDVKM. The CDR3: CASSLSQGHEQFF. CDR3 sequence (DNA): TGTGCCAGCAGTTTAAGTCAGGGCCATGAGCAGTTCTTC.

This clonotype was seen repeatedly, ten times or more. The gene calls are TRBV10-3 and TRBJ2-3; the match to TRBD2 covers 10 bases. There are 14 residues in the CDR3. Germline CDR1 reads ENHRY; CDR2 reads SYGVKD. The V segment lost 10 bases and the J segment 1 base; nucleotides outside the gene matches: 5. CDR3 sequence: CATASGGRTDTQYF. The CDR3 coding sequence is TGTGCCACCGCTAGCGGGGGACGCACAGATACGCAGTATTTT.

The chain links TRBV7-2 to TRBJ1-2; D ambiguous. V gave up 5 bases and J gave up 8 bases, with 18 bases separating them. CDR1 and CDR2 from the germline V gene are SGHTA and FQGNSA. CDR3 length equals 14 residues. In DNA, the CDR3 is TGTGCCAGCAGCCCCCGGGCCCTGTCGGGGGGCTACACCTTC. It is translated as CASSPRALSGGYTF.

At least ten counts were recorded for this clonotype. V gene TRBV5-1 combines with J gene TRBJ2-2; TRBD2 agrees at 9 bases. The germline V gene encodes CDR1 SGHRS and CDR2 YFSETQ. The CDR3 spans 16 residues. V lost 0 bases, J lost 6 bases, and 6 bases stayed unmatched. This chain's CDR3 is CASSLEAGGPPGELFF. The CDR3 DNA reads as TGCGCCAGCAGCTTGGAGGCGGGGGGGCCCCCCGGGGAGCTGTTTTTT.

This clonotype was detected ten times or more. In DNA, the CDR3 is TGTGCCAGCAGCTTACGGGGCGGTTCGACAGGGGTCCGCTCCTACGAGCAGTACTTC. Its translation: CASSLRGGSTGVRSYEQYF. The V call is TRBV7-9, the J call TRBJ2-7, with 8 nucleotides matching TRBD1. Trimming took 2 bases from V and 0 from J; bases not matched to a gene: 15. Per the germline V gene, CDR1 is SEHNR and CDR2 is FQNEAQ (reference sequence). CDR3 length: 19 amino acids.

This clonotype appeared many times. V gene TRBV7-2 combines with J gene TRBJ2-1; 12 positions agree with TRBD2. The junction had 3 bases not matched to a gene; V was cut back by 4 bases and J by 5 bases. The CDR3 is 15 residues long. Germline CDR1 and CDR2: SGHTA and FQGNSA. The CDR3 loop is CASSSRLAGDNEQFF. As DNA, the CDR3 is TGTGCCAGCAGCTCCCGACTAGCGGGAGACAATGAGCAGTTCTTC.